These 15 T cell receptor beta chains came from one sample sequenced in a study of cytomegalovirus exposure and HLA in healthy donors. PCR involved 60 Vbeta and 13 Jbeta primers. Profiling relied on immunoSEQ multiplex PCR, and the TCRdb table lists in-frame clones only, not all of them. The sample consists of 100,000 to 150,000 clones, more than 65% of them appearing once. Sequences were obtained from PBMCs. The receptors stem from a male donor in good health and CMV-seropositive.

This clone showed up just once. This sequence joins TRBV9 and TRBJ2-1, with 7 nucleotides matching TRBD2. J was trimmed by 8 bases and V by 3 bases; bases with no gene match: 11. Germline CDR1 reads SGDLS; CDR2 reads YYNGEE. This CDR3 is 15 amino acids long. CDR3 loop: CASSERTSLGHEQFF. The CDR3, as DNA: TGTGCCAGCAGCGAAAGGACTAGTTTGGGTCATGAGCAGTTCTTC.

This sequence joins TRBV2 and TRBJ2-7; the D is unclear. Trimming took off 5 bases at V and 0 bases at J, with 8 bases between the two ends. The CDR3 totals 13 residues. Germline V lookup: CDR1 SNHLY, CDR2 FYNNEI. The CDR3 region has the DNA TGTGCCAGCAGTCCCCCGTCCTCCTACGAGCAGTACTTC. It specifies CASSPPSSYEQYF.

The gene calls are TRBV30 and TRBJ1-1; D call uncertain. V was cut by 2 bases and J by 10 bases, with 20 bases left in between. Germline values: CDR1 GTSNPN, CDR2 SVGIG (reference sequence). This CDR3 contains 14 residues. The CDR3 region is CAWSPRGGPRGAFF. CDR3 in DNA: TGTGCCTGGAGTCCCCGGGGAGGGCCGCGGGGAGCTTTCTTT.

This chain links TRBV5-1 with TRBJ2-2, with D perhaps matching TRBD2 (5 bases). The V and J ends lost 4 bases and 5 bases respectively, with 12 bases between them. This CDR3 has 14 amino acids. CDR1 is SGHRS and CDR2 is YFSETQ in the germline V gene. The CDR3 DNA is TGCGCCAGCAGCCTCGGACTCCAAACCGGGGAGCTGTTTTTT. This sequence encodes CASSLGLQTGELFF.

The rearrangement links TRBV4-2 to TRBJ1-1; weak D call: TRBD1 (5 bases). The germline V and J ends were trimmed by 1 base and 10 bases, with 13 bases remaining between them. The germline CDR1 and CDR2 sequences are LGHNA and YNFKEQ. The CDR3 extends over 13 amino acids. CDR3 bases: TGTGCCAGCAGCCAAGGAGGAACAGGTGGAGCTTTCTTT. Its protein product is CASSQGGTGGAFF.

The chain has TRBV19 and TRBJ1-1, with D unresolved. Germline V gives CDR1 LNHDA, CDR2 SQIVND (reference sequence). The CDR3 runs 14 residues. V lost 2 bases, J lost 2 bases, and 9 bases lay in between. CDR3 DNA: TGTGCCAGTAGTATACTGCGAGGTAACACTGAAGCTTTCTTT. This encodes CASSILRGNTEAFF.

The V gene is TRBV6-5, the J gene TRBJ1-6; tentatively, D is TRBD1 (6 bases). The CDR3 runs 15 residues. The germline CDR1 and CDR2 sequences are MNHEY and SVGAGI. Trimming shortened V by 6 bases and J by 6 bases, and 15 bases separated the two germline ends. The CDR3 spells CASRQGTAFNSPLHF. For the CDR3, the DNA is TGTGCCAGCAGACAGGGAACCGCTTTTAATTCACCCCTCCACTTT.

This clone was detected once. The chain joins TRBV2 to TRBJ1-1; 9 bases agree with TRBD1. CDR1 SNHLY and CDR2 FYNNEI come from the germline V gene. This CDR3 has 16 residues. V was clipped by 4 bases and J by 2 bases; unmatched bases: 8. The CDR3 here is CASSAYRDRVNTEAFF. The DNA for the CDR3 is TGTGCCAGCAGTGCTTACCGGGACAGGGTTAACACTGAAGCTTTCTTT.

V gene TRBV18 combines with J gene TRBJ1-3, with D maybe TRBD1 (6 bases). Trimming removed 1 base at V and 3 bases at J, with 13 bases between. The CDR3 spans 16 residues. Germline V gene data show CDR1 as KGHSH and CDR2 as LQKENI. CDR3 nucleotides: TGTGCCAGCTCACCACAGGGAAGGGGGAGTGGAAACACCATATATTTT. As protein: CASSPQGRGSGNTIYF.

The chain uses TRBV5-1 and TRBJ2-7, with a tentative D call TRBD2 (5 bases). This CDR3 is 13 amino acids long. Trimming pared 0 bases from V and 3 bases from J, leaving 7 bases between. Germline V CDR1 and CDR2: SGHRS, YFSETQ. The CDR3 loop reads CASSLDGLYEQYF. In nucleotides, the CDR3 is TGCGCCAGCAGCTTGGATGGACTCTACGAGCAGTACTTC.

The genes are TRBV5-4 and TRBJ2-6; tentatively, D is TRBD1 (5 bases). The CDR3 extends over 16 amino acids. The V gene's germline CDR1 is SGHNT and CDR2 YYREEE (reference sequence). Trimming pared 0 bases from V and 1 base from J, leaving 8 bases between. CDR3 loop: CASSLGQLSGANVLTF. The CDR3 DNA follows: TGTGCCAGCAGCTTGGGACAGCTATCTGGGGCCAACGTCCTGACTTTC.

In DNA form, the CDR3 reads TGCGCCAGCAGCTTTTCAGGGGAGTGGGAGACCCAGTACTTC. This codes for CASSFSGEWETQYF. The chain couples TRBV5-1 to TRBJ2-5; TRBD1 might be the D (6 bases). This CDR3 region has 14 residues. V was cut by 2 bases and J by 5 bases, with 13 bases left in between. Germline assignment: CDR1 SGHRS and CDR2 YFSETQ.

The CDR3 nucleotides read TGTGCCAGCAGCCCATCCCCCACTCCGAACACCGGGGAGCTGTTTTTT. Translated, it gives CASSPSPTPNTGELFF. The chain has TRBV13 and TRBJ2-2, with D hard to call. The CDR3 runs to 16 residues. The V and J ends lost 5 bases and 0 bases respectively, with 13 bases between them. Germline lookup yields CDR1 PRHDT and CDR2 FYEKMQ (reference sequence).

V and J are TRBV6-6 and TRBJ1-2; TRBD1 is a possible D gene (5 bases). CDR3 length: 12 residues. Germline V gives CDR1 MNHNY, CDR2 SVGAGI (reference sequence). Between the trimmed V and J ends, which lost 2 bases and 12 bases, there was a span of 13 bases. In DNA form, the CDR3 reads TGTGCCAGCAGTTACACGCAGGGTAGTAACACCTTC. It codes for CASSYTQGSNTF.

The J gene is TRBJ2-1, the V gene TRBV28; 7 bases are a match to TRBD2. The ends lost 8 bases at V and 7 bases at J; junction bases unmatched: 11. Germline V lookup: CDR1 MDHEN, CDR2 SYDVKM. The CDR3 runs 14 residues. The CDR3 nucleotides are TGTGCCAGCGTAGCTAGCGGTTCGAAGAATGAGCAGTTCTTC. Amino acids: CASVASGSKNEQFF.